These 4 T cell receptor beta chains were sequenced from one sample in a study of T cell repertoires in cytomegalovirus infection. One entry per CDR3 protein, called by TCRdb with MiXCR from the reads. The sample shows 110,000 to 150,000 distinct CDR3 sequences, roughly 6.5% of them seen only once. Sequencing used PBMCs. The receptors stem from a human donor in good health (CMV status not recorded). Some clones in this sample may be carry-over from other donors' samples.

This clonotype was seen a handful of times. The chain carries TRBV6-1 and TRBJ2-1; 8 bases agree with TRBD2. Unmatched junction bases numbered 5, after V lost 3 bases and J lost 7 bases. This CDR3 spans 14 amino acids. CDR1 is MNHNS, CDR2 SASEGT, per germline. The DNA for the CDR3 is TGTGCCAGCAGTGACCAGCGGGGGAGGAATGAGCAGTTCTTC. Translated, it gives CASSDQRGRNEQFF.

In its sample, this clonotype was seen many times. This sequence joins TRBV7-2 and TRBJ2-1; D gene unclear. The CDR3 runs to 13 residues. Germline CDR1 reads SGHTA; CDR2 reads FQGNSA. With 7 bases removed from V and 7 bases from J, the gap between germline ends came to 14 bases. CDR3 sequence: CASTSRWRNEQFF. CDR3 nucleotide sequence: TGTGCCAGCACCTCAAGATGGCGGAATGAGCAGTTCTTC.

This clonotype was seen at least ten times. The rearrangement links TRBV20-1 to TRBJ2-7; D is tentatively TRBD1 or TRBD2 (5 bases each). CDR3 length: 16 amino acids. V was pared by 4 bases and J by 6 bases, with 25 bases between. Germline V gives CDR1 DFQATT, CDR2 SNEGSKA (reference sequence). The CDR3 coding sequence is TGCAGTGCTACTACAAACTCCGGGACCCACCAAGGCGAGCAGTACTTC. It encodes CSATTNSGTHQGEQYF.

This chain links TRBV5-1 with TRBJ2-7; D call uncertain. The V and J ends lost 0 bases and 3 bases respectively, with 13 bases between them. The germline V gene encodes CDR1 SGHRS and CDR2 YFSETQ. CDR3 size: 15 residues. CDR3 region: CASSLDPDQYYEQYF. In DNA, the CDR3 is TGCGCCAGCAGCTTGGACCCAGATCAGTACTACGAGCAGTACTTC.